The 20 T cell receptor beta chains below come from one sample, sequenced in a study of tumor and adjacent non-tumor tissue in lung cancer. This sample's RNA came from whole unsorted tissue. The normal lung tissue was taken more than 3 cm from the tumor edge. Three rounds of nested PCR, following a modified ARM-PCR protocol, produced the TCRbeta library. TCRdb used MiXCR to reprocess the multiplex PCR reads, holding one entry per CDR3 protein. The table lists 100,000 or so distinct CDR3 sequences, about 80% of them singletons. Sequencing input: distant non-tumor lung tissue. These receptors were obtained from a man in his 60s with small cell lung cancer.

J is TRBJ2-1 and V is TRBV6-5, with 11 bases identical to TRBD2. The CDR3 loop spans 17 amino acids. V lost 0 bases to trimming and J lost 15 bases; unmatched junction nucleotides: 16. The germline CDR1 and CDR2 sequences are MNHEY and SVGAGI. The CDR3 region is CASSYSIWGLADYGRFF. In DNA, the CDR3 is TGTGCCAGCAGTTACTCTATCTGGGGACTAGCGGACTATGGGCGGTTCTTC.

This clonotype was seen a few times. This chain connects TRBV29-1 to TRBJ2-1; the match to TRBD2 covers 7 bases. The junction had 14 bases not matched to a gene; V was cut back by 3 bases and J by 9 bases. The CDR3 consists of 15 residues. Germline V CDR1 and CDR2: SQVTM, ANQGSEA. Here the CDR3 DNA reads TGCAGCGTTGAGTTAGCGGGCAATCCCAACAGTGAGCAGTTCTTC. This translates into CSVELAGNPNSEQFF.

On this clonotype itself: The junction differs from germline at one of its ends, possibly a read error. CDR3 coding DNA: TGCACCAGCAGCCTCTACAGGGGGCACTACGAGCAGTACTTC. Amino acid sequence: CTSSLYRGHYEQYF. The V call is TRBV4-1, the J call TRBJ2-7; 9 bases match TRBD1. Germline V lookup: CDR1 MGHRA, CDR2 YSYEKL. This CDR3 contains 14 residues.

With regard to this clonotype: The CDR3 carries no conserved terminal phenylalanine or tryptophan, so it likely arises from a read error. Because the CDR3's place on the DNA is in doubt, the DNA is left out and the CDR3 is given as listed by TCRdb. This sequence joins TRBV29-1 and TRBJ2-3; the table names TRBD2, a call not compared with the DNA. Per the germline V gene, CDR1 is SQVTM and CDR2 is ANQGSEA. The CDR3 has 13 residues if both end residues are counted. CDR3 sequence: CSVEAGNTDTHYL.

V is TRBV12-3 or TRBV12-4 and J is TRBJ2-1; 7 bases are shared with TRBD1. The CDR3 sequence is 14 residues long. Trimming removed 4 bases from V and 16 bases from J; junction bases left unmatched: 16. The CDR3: CASSSGTEQNEHFF. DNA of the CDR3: TGTGCCAGCAGTTCCGGGACAGAGCAGAATGAACACTTCTTC.

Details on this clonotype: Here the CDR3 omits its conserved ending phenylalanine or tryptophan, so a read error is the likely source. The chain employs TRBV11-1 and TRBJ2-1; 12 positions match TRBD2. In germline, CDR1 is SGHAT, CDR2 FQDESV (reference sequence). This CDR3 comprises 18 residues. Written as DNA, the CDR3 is TGTGCCAGCAGCTCAGAATCGAGGACTAGCGGGATGGGTAATGGGCAGTTCCTC. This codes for CASSSESRTSGMGNGQFL.

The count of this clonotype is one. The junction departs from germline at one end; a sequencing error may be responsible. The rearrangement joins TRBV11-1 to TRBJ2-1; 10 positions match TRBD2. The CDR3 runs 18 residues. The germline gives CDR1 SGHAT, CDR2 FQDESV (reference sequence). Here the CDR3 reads CANSSESRTSGSSNEQSF. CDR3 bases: TGTGCCAACAGCTCAGAATCGAGGACTAGCGGAAGTAGTAATGAGCAGTCCTTC.

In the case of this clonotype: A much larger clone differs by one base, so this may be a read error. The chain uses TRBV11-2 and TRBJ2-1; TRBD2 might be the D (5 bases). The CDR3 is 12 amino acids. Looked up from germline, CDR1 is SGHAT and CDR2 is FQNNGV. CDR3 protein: CTSSPGGNEQFF. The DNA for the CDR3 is TGTACCAGCAGCCCGGGCGGGAATGAGCAGTTCTTC.

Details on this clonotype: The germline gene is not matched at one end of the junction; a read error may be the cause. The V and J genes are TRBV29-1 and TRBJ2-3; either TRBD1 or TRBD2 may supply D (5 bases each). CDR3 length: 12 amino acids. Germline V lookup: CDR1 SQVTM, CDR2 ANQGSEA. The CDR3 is CRVERGIDTQYF. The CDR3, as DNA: TGCAGGGTTGAGAGGGGCATAGATACGCAGTATTTT.

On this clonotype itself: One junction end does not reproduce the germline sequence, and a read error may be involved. The CDR3 region is CTSSSASYNEQVF. The CDR3 DNA reads TGTACCAGCAGCTCAGCCTCCTACAATGAGCAGGTCTTC. This sequence joins TRBV7-9 and TRBJ2-1; D gene ambiguous. This CDR3 comprises 13 residues. The germline gives CDR1 SEHNR, CDR2 FQNEAQ (reference sequence).

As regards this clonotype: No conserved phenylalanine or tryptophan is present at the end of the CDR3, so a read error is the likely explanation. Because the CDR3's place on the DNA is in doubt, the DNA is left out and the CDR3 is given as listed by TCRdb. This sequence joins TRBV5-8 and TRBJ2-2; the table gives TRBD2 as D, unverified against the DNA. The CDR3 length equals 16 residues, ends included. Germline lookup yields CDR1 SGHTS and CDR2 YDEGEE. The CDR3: CASSFLGGPNTGELLC.

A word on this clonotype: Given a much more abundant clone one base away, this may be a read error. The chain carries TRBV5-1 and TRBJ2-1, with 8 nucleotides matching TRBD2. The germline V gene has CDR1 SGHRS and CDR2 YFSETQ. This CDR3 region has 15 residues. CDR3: CTSSKSGSGYNEQFF. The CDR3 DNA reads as TGCACCAGCAGCAAAAGCGGGAGTGGGTACAATGAGCAGTTCTTC.

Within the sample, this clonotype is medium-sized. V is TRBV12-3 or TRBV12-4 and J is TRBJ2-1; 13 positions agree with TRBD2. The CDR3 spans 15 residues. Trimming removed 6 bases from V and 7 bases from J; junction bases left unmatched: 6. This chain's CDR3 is CASSSTSGRVNEQFF. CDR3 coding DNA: TGTGCCAGCAGCTCAACTAGCGGGAGGGTGAATGAGCAGTTCTTC.

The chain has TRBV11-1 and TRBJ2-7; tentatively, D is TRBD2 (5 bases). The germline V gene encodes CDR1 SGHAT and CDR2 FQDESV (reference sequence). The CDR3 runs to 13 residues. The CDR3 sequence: CTSSLARRYEQYV. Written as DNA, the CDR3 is TGTACCAGCAGCTTAGCGCGGCGGTACGAGCAATACGTC.

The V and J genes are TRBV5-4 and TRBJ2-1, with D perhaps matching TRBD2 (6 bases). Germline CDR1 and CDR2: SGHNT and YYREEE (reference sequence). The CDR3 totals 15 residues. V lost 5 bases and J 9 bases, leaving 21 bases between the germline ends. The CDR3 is CASSPPELASGEQFF. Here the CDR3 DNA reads TGTGCCAGCAGTCCCCCCGAACTAGCCAGTGGTGAGCAGTTCTTC.

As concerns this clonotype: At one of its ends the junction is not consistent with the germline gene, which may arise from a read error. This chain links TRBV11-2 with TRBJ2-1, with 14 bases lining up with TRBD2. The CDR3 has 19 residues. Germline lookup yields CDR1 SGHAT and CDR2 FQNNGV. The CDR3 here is CTSSSGGGTSGSIYNEQFF. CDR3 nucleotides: TGTACCAGTAGCTCCGGGGGGGGGACTAGCGGGAGTATCTACAATGAGCAGTTCTTC. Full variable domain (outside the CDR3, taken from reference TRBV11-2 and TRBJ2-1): EAGVAQSPRYKIIEKRQSVAFWCNPISGHATLYWYQQILGQGPKLLIQFQNNGVVDDSQLPKDRFSAERLKGVDSTLKIQPAKLEDSAVYLCTSSSGGGTSGSIYNEQFFGPGTRLTVL.

CDR3 loop: CTNSRSGNTDTQYF. The CDR3 DNA reads as TGTACCAACAGTCGTAGCGGGAACACAGATACGCAGTATTTT. The V gene is TRBV12-3 or TRBV12-4, the J gene TRBJ2-3, with 8 bases identical to TRBD2. The CDR3 has 14 residues.

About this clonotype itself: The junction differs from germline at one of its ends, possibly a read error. The CDR3 bases are TGCGCCAGCAGCCCCGGGACAGGGGGTTTTCAGCCCCAGCGTTTT. Its protein product is CASSPGTGGFQPQRF. This chain joins TRBV11-2 and TRBJ1-5; 11 bases line up with TRBD1. There are 15 residues in the CDR3. The germline CDR1 and CDR2 sequences are SGHAT and FQNNGV.

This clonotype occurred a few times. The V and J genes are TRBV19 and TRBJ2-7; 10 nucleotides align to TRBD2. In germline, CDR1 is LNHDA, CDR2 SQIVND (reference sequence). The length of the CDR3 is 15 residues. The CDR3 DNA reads TGTACCAGTAATGAAGCGGGAGGGCCAGGTTACGAGCAGTACGTC. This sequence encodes CTSNEAGGPGYEQYV.

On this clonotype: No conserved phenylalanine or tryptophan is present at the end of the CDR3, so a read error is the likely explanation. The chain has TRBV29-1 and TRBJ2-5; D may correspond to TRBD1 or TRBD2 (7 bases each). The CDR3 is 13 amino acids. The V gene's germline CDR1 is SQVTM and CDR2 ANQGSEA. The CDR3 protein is CLVGRGLSETQYL. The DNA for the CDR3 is TGCCTCGTAGGGAGGGGGCTATCAGAGACCCAGTACCTC.